The 28 T cell receptor beta chains below all came from one sample that was sequenced in a study of post-analysis software for immune sequencing data. Findings and caveats of the study: A few TRBV segments, TRBV5-6, TRBV5-1 and TRBV20-1 among them, were found more frequent in patients than controls.

The authors incorporated unique molecular identifiers into the TCR beta cDNA libraries. Each CDR3 protein is one row after TCRdb ran MiXCR on the PCR reads. Of around 400,000 distinct CDR3 sequences listed, approximately 37% are singletons. The antigens for these receptors are not known. The sequenced sample consisted of blood. These receptors were obtained from a girl aged 2 to 10 with multiple sclerosis.

This clonotype was counted only a few times. J is TRBJ2-7 and V is TRBV27, with a weak D call TRBD2 (5 bases). The CDR3 is 13 residues long. Trimming cost V 2 bases and J 2 bases, with 7 bases left between them. Germline V gene data show CDR1 as MNHEY and CDR2 as SMNVEV (reference sequence). Written as DNA, the CDR3 is TGTGCCAGCAGTTTACGGGATCCCTACGAGCAGTACTTC. Residues: CASSLRDPYEQYF.

This clonotype was picked up a small number of times. V usage is TRBV10-1 and J usage is TRBJ2-3; no definite D call. The CDR3 length is 15 residues. V was pared by 6 bases and J by 4 bases, with 17 bases between. Per germline, CDR1 WNHNN and CDR2 SYGVQD (reference sequence). The CDR3 coding sequence is TGCGCCAGCAGACTGATGACGCTCCGCGCAGATACGCAGTATTTT. Protein product: CASRLMTLRADTQYF.

The chain combines TRBV5-6 with TRBJ1-1; D gene unclear. The CDR3 extends over 14 amino acids. The ends were cut back, 3 bases at V and 8 bases at J, with 17 bases in the middle. Germline loops: CDR1 SGHDT, CDR2 YYEEEE. The CDR3 region is CASSWVTLRGEAFF. In nucleotides, the CDR3 is TGTGCCAGCAGCTGGGTGACCCTTCGGGGAGAAGCTTTCTTT.

This sequence joins TRBV7-6 and TRBJ1-5; no reliable D call. Germline CDR1 reads SGHVS; CDR2 reads FNYEAQ. V was pared by 5 bases and J by 0 bases, with 11 bases between. The CDR3 totals 15 residues. DNA for the CDR3: TGTGCCAGCAGCCCGCATGAGTATAGCAATCAGCCCCAGCATTTT. The encoded protein is CASSPHEYSNQPQHF.

This clonotype has just a few counts. This sequence joins TRBV7-2 and TRBJ2-7, with D unclear. Germline V gene data show CDR1 as SGHTA and CDR2 as FQGNSA. This CDR3 contains 13 residues. V was shortened by 4 bases and J by 3 bases, with 10 bases between the two germline ends. In nucleotides, the CDR3 is TGTGCCAGCAGCTCCCCTCGACTCTACGAGCAGTACTTC. Translating gives CASSSPRLYEQYF. The full variable domain, rest sourced from reference TRBV7-2 and TRBJ2-7, is GAGVSQSPSNKVTEKGKDVELRCDPISGHTALYWYRQSLGQGLEFLIYFQGNSAPDKSGLPSDRFSAERTGGSVSTLTIQRTQQEDSAVYLCASSSPRLYEQYFGPGTRLTVT.

The chain uses TRBV12-3 or TRBV12-4 and TRBJ1-6; D remains ambiguous. The CDR3 is 16 amino acids. Trimming removed 5 bases at V and 1 base at J, with 12 bases between. CDR3 loop: CASSREEGSYNSPLHF. The CDR3 nucleotides read TGTGCCAGCAGTCGCGAGGAAGGGTCCTATAATTCACCCCTCCACTTT.

This clonotype was seen at least ten times. This CDR3 is CASSYRSNYGYTF. CDR3 nucleotides: TGTGCCAGCAGCTACAGGTCTAACTATGGCTACACCTTC. The J gene is TRBJ1-2, the V gene TRBV12-3 or TRBV12-4, with D possibly TRBD1 on 5 matching bases. The CDR3 contains 13 residues. The V and J ends lost 6 bases and 0 bases respectively, with 8 bases between them.

V gene TRBV7-9 combines with J gene TRBJ1-1, with TRBD1 matching over 8 bases. Germline assignment: CDR1 SEHNR and CDR2 FQNEAQ (reference sequence). Trimming at V came to 5 bases and at J to 4 bases, leaving 9 bases not matched to a gene. There are 15 residues in the CDR3. The CDR3: CASSPGQGGSTEAFF. CDR3 in DNA: TGTGCCAGCAGCCCCGGACAGGGAGGGAGCACTGAAGCTTTCTTT.

The chain is built from TRBV14 and TRBJ1-1, with unresolved D. Germline V gives CDR1 SGHDN, CDR2 FVKESK. This CDR3 is 14 amino acids long. V lost 2 bases and J lost 4, with 11 bases in between. The CDR3 DNA reads TGTGCCAGCAGCCAATTAATGAAATTCACTGAAGCTTTCTTT. Amino acid sequence: CASSQLMKFTEAFF.

The chain couples TRBV7-2 to TRBJ1-4, with no clear D. This CDR3 spans 15 amino acids. Germline V gives CDR1 SGHTA, CDR2 FQGNSA. With 1 base removed from V and 4 bases from J, the gap between germline ends came to 10 bases. The CDR3, as DNA: TGTGCCAGCAGCTTAGGTGGGCAGGTTAATGAAAAACTGTTTTTT. This translates into CASSLGGQVNEKLFF.

J is TRBJ2-1 and V is TRBV29-1; 11 bases map to TRBD2. There are 21 residues in the CDR3. CDR1 is SQVTM, CDR2 ANQGSEA, per germline. J gave up 0 bases and V 4 bases, and 20 bases lay outside the gene matches. The CDR3 DNA follows: TGCAGCGTTGCGTTTTCTATAACCGGGACTAGCGGTTATAGCTCCTACAATGAGCAGTTCTTC. Translating it yields CSVAFSITGTSGYSSYNEQFF.

This chain joins TRBV7-8 and TRBJ2-7; no reliable D call. The CDR3 extends over 15 amino acids. V was shortened by 1 base and J by 1 base, with 11 bases between the two germline ends. Per the germline V gene, CDR1 is SGHVS and CDR2 is FQNEAQ. The CDR3 sequence is CASSLGVLISYEQYF. In DNA form, the CDR3 reads TGTGCCAGCAGCTTAGGGGTCCTGATTTCCTACGAGCAGTACTTC.

This clonotype was recorded a few times. This chain links TRBV5-6 with TRBJ2-5; TRBD2 is a possible D gene (5 bases). V lost 4 bases and J 5 bases, leaving 12 bases between the germline ends. Germline assignment: CDR1 SGHDT and CDR2 YYEEEE. CDR3 length: 13 amino acids. The CDR3 loop is CASSKGVAETQYF. The DNA for the CDR3 is TGTGCCAGCAGCAAGGGAGTTGCGGAGACCCAGTACTTC.

This rearrangement joins TRBV4-3 to TRBJ2-2, with a possible D match to TRBD2 (7 bases). From germline, CDR1 is LGHNA and CDR2 YSLEER. The V gene lost 8 bases and the J gene lost 6 bases, with 16 bases spanning the gap. CDR3 length: 14 residues. The DNA for the CDR3 is TGCGCCAGCGGGACTCAGGGGAGGGCCGGGGAGCTGTTTTTT. The encoded protein is CASGTQGRAGELFF.

V usage is TRBV7-3 and J usage is TRBJ2-6, with TRBD1 identical over 10 bases. Unmatched junction bases numbered 7, after V lost 8 bases and J lost 0 bases. The CDR3 spans 17 residues. The germline CDR1 and CDR2 sequences are SGHTA and FQGTGA. As DNA, the CDR3 is TGTGCCAGCGGCCCCGGGACAGGGGTCTCTGGGGCCAACGTCCTGACTTTC. The encoded protein is CASGPGTGVSGANVLTF.

The V call is TRBV2, the J call TRBJ1-2; possible D gene TRBD1, 6 bases. Germline CDR1 SNHLY, CDR2 FYNNEI. The V gene lost 3 bases and the J gene lost 5 bases, with 10 bases spanning the gap. The CDR3 is 13 residues long. DNA for the CDR3: TGTGCCAGCAGTGAGGGGGGGCTATATGGCTACACCTTC. It specifies CASSEGGLYGYTF.

The chain is built from TRBV5-6 and TRBJ2-3, with D possibly being TRBD2 (6 bases). In germline, CDR1 is SGHDT, CDR2 YYEEEE. V lost 2 bases and J lost 2, with 15 bases in between. This CDR3 contains 16 residues. The CDR3 sequence is CASSFRDLIYTDTQYF. CDR3 sequence (DNA): TGTGCCAGCAGCTTCCGGGACTTGATCTACACAGATACGCAGTATTTT.

About this clonotype: Germline is not matched at one junction end, which may reflect a read error. The chain recombines TRBV11-2 with TRBJ1-5; possibly TRBD1 for D (5 bases). The germline gives CDR1 SGHAT, CDR2 FQNNGV. CDR3 length equals 15 residues. This chain's CDR3 is CTSSLGWTSDQPQHF. The CDR3 DNA reads TGTACCAGCAGCTTAGGTTGGACATCAGATCAGCCCCAGCATTTT.

V and J are TRBV20-1 and TRBJ2-4, with 7 bases matching TRBD2. CDR1 and CDR2 (germline): DFQATT, SNEGSKA (reference sequence). This CDR3 comprises 14 residues. The junction had 5 bases not matched to a gene; V was cut back by 0 bases and J by 6 bases. The CDR3 bases are TGCAGTGCTAGAGAAGGGCTAGCGGCAAACATTCAGTACTTC. Its protein is CSAREGLAANIQYF.

In this sample, this clonotype turned up a few times. The chain recombines TRBV28 with TRBJ2-4; 10 bases agree with TRBD2. The CDR3 consists of 20 residues. V dropped 0 bases and J dropped 0; count of bases not matched to a gene: 11. CDR1 and CDR2 from the germline V gene are MDHEN and SYDVKM. CDR3 bases: TGTGCCAGCAGTTTATGGCCTAGCGGGGGTTTTAATCTAGCCAAAAACATTCAGTACTTC. It translates to CASSLWPSGGFNLAKNIQYF.

The chain has TRBV4-2 and TRBJ1-1; D call uncertain. The CDR3 sequence is 16 residues long. In germline, CDR1 is LGHNA, CDR2 YNFKEQ. Trimming cost V 1 base and J 0 bases, with 12 bases left between them. This CDR3 reads CASSQVGFFMNTEAFF. CDR3 sequence (DNA): TGTGCCAGCAGCCAAGTTGGATTTTTCATGAACACTGAAGCTTTCTTT.

The table lists this clonotype with many counts. This sequence joins TRBV4-3 and TRBJ2-7; unclear D gene. Trimming took off 4 bases at V and 3 bases at J, with 13 bases between the two ends. The CDR3 consists of 14 residues. In germline, CDR1 is LGHNA, CDR2 YSLEER. The CDR3 nucleotides read TGCGCCAGCAGCCCCGGTCTTACGAACTACGAGCAGTACTTC. Its protein product is CASSPGLTNYEQYF.

The rearrangement uses TRBV12-3 or TRBV12-4 and TRBJ1-5; TRBD1 agrees at 8 bases. The CDR3 loop spans 13 amino acids. Unmatched junction bases numbered 5, after V lost 6 bases and J lost 7 bases. In nucleotides, the CDR3 is TGTGCCAGCAGCCGGACAGGGATCCAGCCCCAGCATTTT. It codes for CASSRTGIQPQHF.

This clonotype was counted between two and nine times. The rearrangement uses TRBV6-5 and TRBJ2-7, with a weak D call TRBD1 (5 bases). Per the germline V gene, CDR1 is MNHEY and CDR2 is SVGAGI. Between the trimmed V and J ends, which lost 5 bases and 6 bases, there was a span of 11 bases. The CDR3 is made up of 12 amino acids. The DNA for the CDR3 is TGTGCCAGCAGTCCAGGGATCCCCGAGCAGTACTTC. Translating it yields CASSPGIPEQYF.

V and J are TRBV10-3 and TRBJ2-7; a possible D gene is TRBD2 (6 bases). Germline V gene data show CDR1 as ENHRY and CDR2 as SYGVKD. There are 14 residues in the CDR3. The V end lost 3 bases, the J end lost 4 bases, and 13 bases lay between the germline ends. The CDR3 DNA sequence: TGTGCCATCAGTGATCGGGACTCCAAATACGAGCAGTACTTC. Its protein product is CAISDRDSKYEQYF.

The chain recombines TRBV4-3 with TRBJ1-1; D remains ambiguous. This CDR3 has 14 amino acids. The ends were cut back, 3 bases at V and 5 bases at J, with 13 bases in the middle. CDR1 is LGHNA, CDR2 YSLEER, per germline. In DNA form, the CDR3 reads TGCGCCAGCAGCCAGGAGGCTGTGGGGACTGAAGCTTTCTTT. Translated: CASSQEAVGTEAFF.

The chain couples TRBV20-1 to TRBJ2-3; D possibly matches TRBD1 or TRBD2 (5 bases each). With 0 bases removed from V and 6 bases from J, the gap between germline ends came to 10 bases. CDR1 and CDR2 from the germline V gene are DFQATT and SNEGSKA (reference sequence). The CDR3 extends over 13 amino acids. The CDR3 DNA follows: TGCAGTGCTAGAGACGGGACGAAGGATACGCAGTATTTT. It yields the protein CSARDGTKDTQYF.

The chain has TRBV10-3 and TRBJ2-4; D remains ambiguous. The end of the DNA aligns better with TRBJ2-7, so the J call may be wrong. This CDR3 spans 11 amino acids. The germline CDR1 and CDR2 sequences are ENHRY and SYGVKD. In DNA form, the CDR3 reads TGTGCCATCAGTGACGACTACGAGCAGTACTTC. It codes for CAISDDYEQYF.